This T cell receptor (beta chain) was found in a study of blood T cell repertoires in COVID-19. Generated by immunoSEQ multiplex PCR, the TCRdb table keeps only in-frame clones and is missing some. The sample shows 300,000 or so clones, 87% of them seen only once. There are 15 residues in the CDR3. V lost 5 bases and J 5 bases, leaving 13 bases between the germline ends. Germline V gives CDR1 SGHTA, CDR2 FQGNSA. Sequencing input: PBMCs or T cells enriched from blood (not recorded which). The rearrangement joins TRBV7-2 to TRBJ1-6; D is unresolved. This clonotype was obtained from a woman younger than 45 who had recovered from COVID-19. The CDR3 sequence: CASSPSPGNNSPLHF. The CDR3 DNA follows: TGTGCCAGCAGCCCAAGTCCCGGGAATAATTCACCCCTCCACTTT.